This is a list of T cell receptor beta chains from one sample in a study of shared clonotypes between healthy human individuals. The data were produced by immunoSEQ multiplex PCR, yet TCRdb's version contains in-frame clones alone and is incomplete. The sample records approximately 2,000,000 clones, just under 95% being singletons. What was sequenced was naive CD8+ T cells from PBMCs. Receptors originate from a man between 18 and 35 years old in good health. Some clones in this sample may be carry-over from other donors' samples. The CDR3 runs from the conserved cysteine through the conserved F or W. A D gene is named only where the DNA matches it firmly. Only part of the rows carry a size: once, few, many, or a class if the clone is expanded.

TGTGCCAGCAGTGATGGCAGGGGGCAGTATGAGACCCAGTACTTC CASSDGRGQYETQYF once TRBD1 TRBJ2-5 TRBV2 15
TGTGCCAGCAGCCCGGGACAGGGGGCCGGAGATACGCAGTATTTT CASSPGQGAGDTQYF - TRBD1 TRBJ2-3 TRBV7-3 15
TGTGCCAGCAGTGTAGGGAGGACTATAAACACCGGGGAGCTGTTTTTT CASSVGRTINTGELFF - - TRBJ2-2 TRBV2 16
TGTGCCAGCGGACGGGAGGACAGGGGAACAGATACGCAGTATTTT CASGREDRGTDTQYF - TRBD1 TRBJ2-3 TRBV28 15
TGTGCCAGCAGCTTGGGGGCTGAGCAGTACTTC CASSLGAEQYF - - TRBJ2-7 TRBV9 11
TGTGCCAGCAGTATTAGCGGGAGGGCCTCTGAGCAGTTCTTC CASSISGRASEQFF - TRBD2 TRBJ2-1 TRBV27 14
TGTGCCAGCAGCGCCCGGGACAGCTTTATAAGTGGGGCCAAAAACATTCAGTACTTC CASSARDSFISGAKNIQYF - TRBD1 TRBJ2-4 TRBV7-9 19
TGTGCCAGCAGCTTGGGAGCAAGGCCTGAAGCTTTCTTT CASSLGARPEAFF - - TRBJ1-1 TRBV5-6 13
TGTGCCAGCAGCCCTAGTGGGGTGGGAACGTATGGCTACACCTTC CASSPSGVGTYGYTF - - TRBJ1-2 TRBV7-9 15
TGCGCCAGCAGCCAGACTAGACTAGCGGGAGCCCTGGAGACCCAGTACTTC CASSQTRLAGALETQYF - TRBD2 TRBJ2-5 TRBV4-1 17
TGTGCCAGCAACGGTTTAGCGGGAGGCCTGATGAACACCGGGGAGCTGTTTTTT CASNGLAGGLMNTGELFF - TRBD2 TRBJ2-2 TRBV28 18
TGTGCCAGCAGTTTGACGACCGGTGGCACTGAAGCTTTCTTT CASSLTTGGTEAFF - - TRBJ1-1 TRBV28 14
TGTGCCAGCAGCACCCGGGACAGTCGGGAAAAACTGTTTTTT CASSTRDSREKLFF - TRBD1 TRBJ1-4 TRBV4-2 14
TGTGCCAGCAGTTTATGGGGGCAGGCCGGCACAGATACGCAGTATTTT CASSLWGQAGTDTQYF - - TRBJ2-3 TRBV27 16
TGTGCCAGCCGAGGTAGCGGGAGAGAGACCCAGTACTTC CASRGSGRETQYF - TRBD2 TRBJ2-5 TRBV7-3 13
TGTGCCAGCAGCCAAGGGTCCCTCTACAATGAGCAGTTCTTC CASSQGSLYNEQFF - - TRBJ2-1 TRBV14 14
TGTGCCACCTCCTCTTTATTAGCAGAGTACAATGAGCAGTTCTTC CATSSLLAEYNEQFF - - TRBJ2-1 TRBV15 15
TGTGCCAGCAGTATAGCGTTTAGCTCCTACAATGAGCAGTTCTTC CASSIAFSSYNEQFF - - TRBJ2-1 TRBV27 15
TGTGCCAGCATGGAGGTCAAGAGGCTGAACACTGAAGCTTTCTTT CASMEVKRLNTEAFF - - TRBJ1-1 TRBV2 15
TGTGCCTGGAGTGTCGGGTCTGGGGCCAACGTCCTGACTTTC CAWSVGSGANVLTF - - TRBJ2-6 TRBV30 14
TGTGCCAGCAGTTGGACAGGGATGAACACTGAAGCTTTCTTT CASSWTGMNTEAFF - TRBD1 TRBJ1-1 TRBV27 14
TGTGCCAGCAGTTTGAGCGGAAACTCTGGAAACACCATATATTTT CASSLSGNSGNTIYF few - TRBJ1-3 TRBV28 15
TGTGCCAGCAGCAACCGCGGGACTAGCGGGGTGAACCCCTACGAGCAGTACTTC CASSNRGTSGVNPYEQYF - - TRBJ2-7 TRBV21-1 18
TGTGCCACCAGCCCCGGGGAGGTCCTCACTGAAGCTTTCTTT CATSPGEVLTEAFF - - TRBJ1-1 TRBV15 14
TGCGCCAGCAGCTTCCCGACAGGGAGTTTCTACGAGCAGTACTTC CASSFPTGSFYEQYF - TRBD1 TRBJ2-7 TRBV5-1 15
TGTGCCAGCAGTTTAGAGGATGGGGGGAAGGGCAATGAGCAGTTCTTC CASSLEDGGKGNEQFF - - TRBJ2-1 TRBV27 16
TGTGCCAGCAGCTTATGGACTAGCGGGAGCTCCTACGAGCAGTACTTC CASSLWTSGSSYEQYF - TRBD2 TRBJ2-7 TRBV7-9 16
TGTGCCAGCAGCCCAGTTGGGGCAGTATCAACCTACAATGAGCAGTTCTTC CASSPVGAVSTYNEQFF - - TRBJ2-1 TRBV7-9 17
TGTGCCAGCAGCGACAGGGATGCCACCGGGGAGCTGTTTTTT CASSDRDATGELFF - TRBD1 TRBJ2-2 TRBV11-2 14
TGTGCCAGCAGCGTAGCTCCGTCCTACGAGCAGTACTTC CASSVAPSYEQYF - - TRBJ2-7 TRBV9 13
TGTGCCTCCCATCTGGAGGGCTCCTACGAGCAGTACTTC CASHLEGSYEQYF - - TRBJ2-7 TRBV6-5 13
TGTGCCAGTAGTAGGGGATACTCTAAGATTTCTAGCGGAGGACCCTACGAGCAGTACTTC CASSRGYSKISSGGPYEQYF - TRBD2 TRBJ2-7 TRBV19 20
TGCGCCAGCAGCTTATTCCTTGGCACAGATACGCAGTATTTT CASSLFLGTDTQYF - - TRBJ2-3 TRBV5-1 14
TGCGCCAGCAGCTTGGATAGGGGACTCACTGAAGCTTTCTTT CASSLDRGLTEAFF - - TRBJ1-1 TRBV5-1 14
TGTGCCAGCAGCCCCGGGGACATGAACACTGAAGCTTTCTTT CASSPGDMNTEAFF few - TRBJ1-1 TRBV4-2 14
TGTGCCAGCAGTATGGTCGGGGGGACCTACGAGCAGTACTTC CASSMVGGTYEQYF - TRBD2 TRBJ2-7 TRBV28 14
TGTGCCAGCAGCTTCTACCCGGGGATGAACACCGGGGAGCTGTTTTTT CASSFYPGMNTGELFF - - TRBJ2-2 TRBV5-8 16
TGTGCCAGCACCCCGGGGGTAGCGGGGACAGATACGCAGTATTTT CASTPGVAGTDTQYF - TRBD2 TRBJ2-3 TRBV27 15
TGCGCCAGCAGTGAGTCCACAGGGTTTGAGCAGTTCTTC CASSESTGFEQFF - - TRBJ2-1 TRBV10-2 13
TGTGCCAGCAGCCCGAGGACAGGGGGGAATGAGCAGTTCTTC CASSPRTGGNEQFF - TRBD1 TRBJ2-1 TRBV7-2 14
TGTGCCAGTACTGATACGATAAGACAGAGACACTATGGCTACACCTTC CASTDTIRQRHYGYTF - - TRBJ1-2 TRBV19 16
TGTGCCAGCTCACCACCACTTTTCATGGTAGCGACAAACACCGGGGAGCTGTTTTTT CASSPPLFMVATNTGELFF - - TRBJ2-2 TRBV18 19
TGTGCCAGCTCACCCCCGATAGCGGGATGGGAGTTCTTC CASSPPIAGWEFF - TRBD2 TRBJ2-1 TRBV18 13
TGTGCCAGCAGCTTTCCCTATTTTATCCGGGACAGGGAGGACTATGGCTACACCTTC CASSFPYFIRDREDYGYTF - TRBD1 TRBJ1-2 TRBV11-2 19
TGTGCCAGCAGCGAGGAAGACAGCTACAATGAGCAGTTCTTC CASSEEDSYNEQFF - - TRBJ2-1 TRBV9 14
TGCGCCAGCAGCTTGGCGTCAGGGGTTCTGTACGAGCAGTACTTC CASSLASGVLYEQYF - - TRBJ2-7 TRBV5-1 15
TGTGCCAGCAGCCAAGTTTTACAGGGCGGTTGGGGCTACACCTTC CASSQVLQGGWGYTF - - TRBJ1-2 TRBV14 15
TGTGCCAGCAGCCAAGATGGAAGCACGACCTACGAGCAGTACTTC CASSQDGSTTYEQYF - - TRBJ2-7 TRBV4-2 15
TGTGCCAGCAGCTTTCTAGCGGGAGATGAGCAGTTCTTC CASSFLAGDEQFF - TRBD2 TRBJ2-1 TRBV7-3 13
TGTGCCAGTAGTGCTTCGGGACTAGCGGGGGAGAAGCAGTTCTTC CASSASGLAGEKQFF - TRBD2 TRBJ2-1 TRBV19 15